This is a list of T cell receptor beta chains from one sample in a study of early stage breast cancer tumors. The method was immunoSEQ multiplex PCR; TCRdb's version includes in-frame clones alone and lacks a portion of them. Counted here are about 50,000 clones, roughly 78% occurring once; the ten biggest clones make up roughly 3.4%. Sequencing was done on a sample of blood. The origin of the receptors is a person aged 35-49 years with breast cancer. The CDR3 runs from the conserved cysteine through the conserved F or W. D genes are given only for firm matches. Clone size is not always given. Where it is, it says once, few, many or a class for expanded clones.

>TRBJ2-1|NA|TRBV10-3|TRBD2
CAISGSGRASNEQFF
TGTGCCATCAGTGGAAGCGGGAGGGCCAGCAATGAGCAGTTCTTC
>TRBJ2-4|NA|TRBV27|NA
CARNRDAKNIQYF
TGTGCCAGAAATCGGGACGCCAAAAACATTCAGTACTTC
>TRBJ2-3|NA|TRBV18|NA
CASSSTDTQYF
TGTGCCAGCTCGTCTACAGATACGCAGTATTTT
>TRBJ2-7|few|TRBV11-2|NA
CASSLNLLRTPREQYF
TGTGCCAGCAGCTTAAATCTATTGCGGACCCCTCGGGAGCAGTACTTC
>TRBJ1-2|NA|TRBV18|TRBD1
CASSPVGQDNYGYTF
TGTGCCAGCTCACCCGTGGGACAGGATAACTATGGCTACACCTTC
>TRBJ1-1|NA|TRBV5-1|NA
CASSLNTLNTEAFF
TGCGCCAGCAGCTTAAACACGTTGAACACTGAAGCTTTCTTT
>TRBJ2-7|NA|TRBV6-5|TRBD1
CAATPGTGSTKQYF
TGTGCCGCCACCCCCGGGACAGGTTCTACGAAGCAGTACTTC
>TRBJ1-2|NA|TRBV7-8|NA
CASSSRPLPIPNGYTF
TGTGCCAGCAGCTCTCGTCCCCTACCCATCCCCAATGGCTACACCTTC
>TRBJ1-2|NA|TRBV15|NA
CATSRAKASYGYTF
TGTGCCACCAGCCGGGCGAAAGCGAGCTATGGCTACACCTTC
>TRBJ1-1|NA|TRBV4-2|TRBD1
CASSLGPRQGRAEAFF
TGTGCCAGCAGCCTTGGCCCCCGACAGGGGCGCGCTGAAGCTTTCTTT
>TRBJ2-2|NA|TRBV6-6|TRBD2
CASRPLAGGSGELFF
TGTGCCAGCAGGCCTCTAGCGGGAGGGTCCGGGGAGCTGTTTTTT
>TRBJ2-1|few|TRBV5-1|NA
CASSLGPDSYNEQFF
TGCGCCAGCAGCTTGGGACCCGACTCCTACAATGAGCAGTTCTTC
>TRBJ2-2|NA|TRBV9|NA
CASSVDSVNTGELFF
TGTGCCAGCAGCGTAGATAGCGTGAACACCGGGGAGCTGTTTTTT
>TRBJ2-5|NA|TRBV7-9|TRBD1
CASSFRDSFSLETQYF
TGTGCCAGCAGCTTCCGGGACAGCTTTTCGCTAGAGACCCAGTACTTC
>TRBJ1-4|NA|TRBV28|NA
CASSPGSEKLFF
TGTGCCAGCAGTCCTGGAAGTGAAAAACTGTTTTTT
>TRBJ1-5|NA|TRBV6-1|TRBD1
CASSAIGTGGLYSNQPQHF
TGTGCCAGCAGTGCCATTGGGACAGGGGGCCTTTATAGCAATCAGCCCCAGCATTTT
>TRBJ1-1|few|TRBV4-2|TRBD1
CASSRETGTGNAFF
TGTGCCAGCAGCCGAGAAACCGGGACAGGGAACGCTTTCTTT
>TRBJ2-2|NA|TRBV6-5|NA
CASRVAEGRTGELFF
TGTGCCAGCCGGGTAGCGGAGGGAAGGACCGGGGAGCTGTTTTTT
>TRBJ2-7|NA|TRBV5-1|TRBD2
CASSRTSPAEQYF
TGCGCCAGCTCAAGGACTAGCCCTGCCGAGCAGTACTTC
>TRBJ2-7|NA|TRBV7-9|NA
CASSLRDEQYF
TGTGCCAGCAGCTTAAGAGACGAGCAGTACTTC
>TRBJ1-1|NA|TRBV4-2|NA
CASSQDRWGGIDTEAFF
TGTGCCAGCAGCCAAGATAGATGGGGAGGGATTGACACTGAAGCTTTCTTT
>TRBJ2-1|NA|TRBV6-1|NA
CASSDQWGTSYNEQFF
TGTGCCAGCAGTGATCAGTGGGGGACATCCTACAATGAGCAGTTCTTC
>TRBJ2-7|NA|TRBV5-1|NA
CASTISAGTDYEQYF
TGCGCCAGCACCATTTCTGCCGGGACCGATTACGAGCAGTACTTC
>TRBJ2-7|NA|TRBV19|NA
CASRSGRGYEQYF
TGTGCCAGTAGGTCCGGCAGGGGCTACGAGCAGTACTTC
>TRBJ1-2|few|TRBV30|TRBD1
CAWSLGTGLGYTF
TGTGCCTGGAGCCTTGGGACAGGGTTGGGCTACACCTTC
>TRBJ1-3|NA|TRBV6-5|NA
CASSYDWGGAIYF
TGTGCCAGCAGTTACGATTGGGGAGGGGCCATATATTTT
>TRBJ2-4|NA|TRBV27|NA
CASSLAGMDIQYF
TGTGCCAGCAGTTTGGCAGGGATGGACATTCAGTACTTC
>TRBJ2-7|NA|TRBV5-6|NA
CASSLGTGNYEQYF
TGTGCCAGCAGCTTGGGAACAGGTAACTACGAGCAGTACTTC
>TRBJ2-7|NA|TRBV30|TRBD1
CAWSAGTGLKNEQYF
TGTGCCTGGAGCGCCGGGACAGGGCTTAAGAACGAGCAGTACTTC
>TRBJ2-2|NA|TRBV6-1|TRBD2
CASSLLASTGELFF
TGTGCCAGCTCCCTACTAGCGAGCACCGGGGAGCTGTTTTTT
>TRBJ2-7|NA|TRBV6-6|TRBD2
CASSYLPGGDEQYF
TGTGCCAGCAGTTATCTTCCCGGGGGGGACGAGCAGTACTTC
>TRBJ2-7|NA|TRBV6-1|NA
CASSEMGMVRIDYEQYF
TGTGCCAGCAGTGAAATGGGGATGGTAAGGATTGACTACGAGCAGTACTTC
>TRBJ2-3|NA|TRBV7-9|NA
CASSLDTADTQYF
TGTGCCAGCAGCTTAGATACCGCAGATACGCAGTATTTT
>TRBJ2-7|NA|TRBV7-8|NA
CASSLGGLSYEQYF
TGTGCCAGCAGCTTGGGGGGCCTTTCCTACGAGCAGTACTTC
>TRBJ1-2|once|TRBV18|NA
CASSPQGFGYTF
TGTGCCAGCTCACCACAGGGGTTTGGCTACACCTTC
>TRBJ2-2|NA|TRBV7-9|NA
CASSSRDGDTGELFF
TGTGCCAGCAGCTCCCGGGACGGTGACACCGGGGAGCTGTTTTTT
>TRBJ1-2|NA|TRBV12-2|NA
CASRSGATITPF
TGTGCAAGTCGCTCCGGAGCTACCATTACCCCCTTC
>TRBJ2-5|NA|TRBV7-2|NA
CASSGRQANQETQYF
TGTGCCAGCAGCGGACGACAGGCAAATCAAGAGACCCAGTACTTC
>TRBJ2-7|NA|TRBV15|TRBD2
CASLSGTSGYEQYF
TGTGCCAGCCTCTCCGGGACTAGCGGCTACGAGCAGTACTTC
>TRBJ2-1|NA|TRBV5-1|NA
CASSLEPGGGSHNEQFF
TGCGCCAGCAGCTTGGAACCTGGCGGAGGAAGCCACAATGAGCAGTTCTTC
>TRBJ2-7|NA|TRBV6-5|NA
CASSYSSGNYEQYF
TGTGCCAGCAGTTACTCGTCAGGGAACTACGAGCAGTACTTC
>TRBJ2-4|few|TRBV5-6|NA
CASSLGGFYIQYF
TGTGCCAGCAGCTTGGGGGGTTTTTACATTCAGTACTTC
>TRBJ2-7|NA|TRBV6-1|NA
CASSEIFGKTYEQYF
TGTGCCAGCAGTGAAATCTTTGGCAAGACCTACGAGCAGTACTTC
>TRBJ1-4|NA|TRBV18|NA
CASSPFGGLTNEKLFF
TGTGCCAGCTCACCATTTGGGGGCCTGACTAATGAAAAACTGTTTTTT
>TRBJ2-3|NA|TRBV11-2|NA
CASSSRPGTDTQYF
TGTGCCAGCAGCTCGAGGCCCGGCACAGATACGCAGTATTTT
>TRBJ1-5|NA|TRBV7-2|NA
CASSLERGTQHF
TGTGCCAGCAGCTTAGAGCGGGGAACCCAGCATTTT
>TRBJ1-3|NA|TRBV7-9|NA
CASSLQGNGNTIYF
TGTGCCAGCAGCTTACAGGGCAATGGAAACACCATATATTTT
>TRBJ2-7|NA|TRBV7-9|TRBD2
CASSLGTAGGGEQYF
TGTGCCAGCAGCTTAGGAACCGCCGGGGGGGGTGAGCAGTACTTC
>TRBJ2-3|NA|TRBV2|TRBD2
CASRIGTSGTDTQYF
TGTGCCAGCAGAATAGGGACTAGCGGCACAGATACGCAGTATTTT
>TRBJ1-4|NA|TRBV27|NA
CASSPPPGERSEKLFF
TGTGCCAGCAGCCCCCCACCGGGGGAGAGGAGTGAAAAACTGTTTTTT
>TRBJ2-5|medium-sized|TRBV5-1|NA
CASSLPRAYQETQYF
TGCGCCAGCAGCTTGCCACGAGCGTACCAAGAGACCCAGTACTTC
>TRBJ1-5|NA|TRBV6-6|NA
CASSYLGTEQHF
TGTGCCAGCAGTTACCTGGGGACCGAACAGCATTTT
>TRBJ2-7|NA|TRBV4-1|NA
CASSQEAVPEVYEQYF
TGCGCCAGCAGCCAAGAGGCCGTCCCTGAAGTCTACGAGCAGTACTTC